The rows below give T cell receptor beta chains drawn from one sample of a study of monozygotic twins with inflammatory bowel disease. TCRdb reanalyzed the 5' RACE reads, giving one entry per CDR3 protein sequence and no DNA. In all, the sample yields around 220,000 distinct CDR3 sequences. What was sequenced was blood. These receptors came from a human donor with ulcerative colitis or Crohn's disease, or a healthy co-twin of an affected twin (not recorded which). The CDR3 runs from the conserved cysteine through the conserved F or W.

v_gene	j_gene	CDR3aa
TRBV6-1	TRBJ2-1	CATGDRETWYNEQFF
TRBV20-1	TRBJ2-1	CSAPAGLAGGTVNEQFF
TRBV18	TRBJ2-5	CASSLTEETQYF
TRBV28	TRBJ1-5	CASSPVVAYQPQHF
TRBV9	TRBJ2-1	CASSVVLGPSSYNEQFF
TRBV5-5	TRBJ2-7	CASSRGFNDAYEQYF
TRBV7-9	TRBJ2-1	CASSLGQGPPHNEQFF
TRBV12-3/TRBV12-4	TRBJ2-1	CASTPEGVSYNEQFF
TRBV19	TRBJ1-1	CASSIAGFTEAFF
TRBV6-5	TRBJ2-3	CASSFGTGWADTQYF
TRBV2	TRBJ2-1	CASSRGRGNNEQFF